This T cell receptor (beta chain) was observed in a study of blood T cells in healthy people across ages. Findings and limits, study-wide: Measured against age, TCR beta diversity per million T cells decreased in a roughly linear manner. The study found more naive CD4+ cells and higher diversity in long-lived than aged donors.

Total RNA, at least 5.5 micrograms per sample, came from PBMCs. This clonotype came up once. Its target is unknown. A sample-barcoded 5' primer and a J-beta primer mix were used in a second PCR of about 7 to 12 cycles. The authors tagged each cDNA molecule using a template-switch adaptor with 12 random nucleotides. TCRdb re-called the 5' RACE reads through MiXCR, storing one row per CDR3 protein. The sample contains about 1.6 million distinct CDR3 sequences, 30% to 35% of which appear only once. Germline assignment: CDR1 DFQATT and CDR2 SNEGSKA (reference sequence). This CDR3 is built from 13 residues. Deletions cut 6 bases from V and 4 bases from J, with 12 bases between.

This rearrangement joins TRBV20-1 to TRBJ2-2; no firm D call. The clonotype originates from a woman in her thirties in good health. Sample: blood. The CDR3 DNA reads TGCAGTGCCCCTTGGATCTCCACCGGGGAGCTGTTTTTT. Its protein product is CSAPWISTGELFF.